This TCR beta chain was sequenced in a study of blood T cells in healthy people across ages. No fewer than 6 micrograms of total RNA were isolated from every sample. Ten or more counts support this clonotype. For the second PCR, which ran for roughly 6 to 11 cycles, a sample-barcoded 5' primer and a J-beta primer mix were used. A tag from a template-switch adaptor with 12 random nucleotides marked each cDNA molecule. MiXCR, applied by TCRdb to the 5' RACE reads, yields one record per CDR3 protein. The sample has about 930,000 distinct CDR3 sequences, around 29% seen once; the top ten hold roughly a tenth. The germline V and J ends were trimmed by 3 bases and 9 bases, with 9 bases remaining between them. The CDR3 extends over 12 amino acids. This sample also appeared in a second study, on T cells of mothers and their children. That paper adds: Each mother gave over 8.5 million TCR beta CDR3 reads; each child, approximately 3.3 million. Related mother-child pairs showed slightly, non-significantly higher overlap than unrelated pairs.

The TCR comes from a woman in her forties in good health. V and J are TRBV12-3 or TRBV12-4 and TRBJ2-1, with D unclear. Sequencing input: blood. DNA of the CDR3: TGTGCCAGCAGTTTGGCTGGTCTTGAGCAGTTCTTC. It encodes CASSLAGLEQFF.